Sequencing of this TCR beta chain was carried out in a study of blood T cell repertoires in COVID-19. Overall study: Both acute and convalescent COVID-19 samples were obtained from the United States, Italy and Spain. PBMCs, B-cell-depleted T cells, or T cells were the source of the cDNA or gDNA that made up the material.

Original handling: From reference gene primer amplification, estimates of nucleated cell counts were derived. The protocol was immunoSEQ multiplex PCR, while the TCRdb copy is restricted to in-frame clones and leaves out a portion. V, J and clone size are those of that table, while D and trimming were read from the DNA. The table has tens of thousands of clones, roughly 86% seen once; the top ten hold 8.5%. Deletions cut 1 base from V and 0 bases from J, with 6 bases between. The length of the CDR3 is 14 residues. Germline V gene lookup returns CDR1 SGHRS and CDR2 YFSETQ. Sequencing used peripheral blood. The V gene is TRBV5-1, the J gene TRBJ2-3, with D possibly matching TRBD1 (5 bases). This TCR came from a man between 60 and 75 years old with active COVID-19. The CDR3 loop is CASSLPGSTDTQYF. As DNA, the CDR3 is TGCGCCAGCAGCTTGCCAGGGAGCACAGATACGCAGTATTTT.